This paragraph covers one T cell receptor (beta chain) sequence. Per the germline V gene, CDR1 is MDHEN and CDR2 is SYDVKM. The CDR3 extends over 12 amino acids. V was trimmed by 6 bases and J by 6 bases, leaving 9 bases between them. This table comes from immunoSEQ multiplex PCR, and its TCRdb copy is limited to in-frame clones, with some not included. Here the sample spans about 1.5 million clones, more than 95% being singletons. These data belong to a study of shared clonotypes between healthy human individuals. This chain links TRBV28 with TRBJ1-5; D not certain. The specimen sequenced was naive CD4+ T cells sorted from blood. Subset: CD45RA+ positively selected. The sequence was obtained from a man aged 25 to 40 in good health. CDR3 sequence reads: CASRTSGQPQHF. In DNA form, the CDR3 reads TGTGCCAGCAGAACATCCGGTCAGCCCCAGCATTTT.